This entry lists 5 T cell receptor beta chains sequenced from one sample in a study of circulating CD8 cells and anti-PD-1 response in melanoma. TCR libraries were prepared from about 16 ng of total RNA with the QIAseq Immune Repertoire TCR panel. One entry per CDR3 protein, called by TCRdb with MiXCR from the reads. The sample consists of more than 1,000 distinct CDR3 sequences, about 6.3% of them appearing once. Four subsets defined by PD-1 and/or TIGIT were sorted from live CD3+CD8+TCRalphabeta+ cells. Source: CD8+ T cells from PBMCs, taken at baseline or after one month of anti-PD-1 therapy (not recorded which). The source of these receptors is a human donor with melanoma.

By share of the sample, this clonotype is large. The CDR3 protein is CASSMGTGNNHEQYF. The CDR3 region has the DNA TGTGCCAGCAGCATGGGGACAGGGAACAACCACGAGCAGTACTTC. The chain couples TRBV5-6 to TRBJ2-7; 9 bases line up with TRBD1. V was clipped by 4 bases and J by 5 bases; unmatched bases: 10. In germline, CDR1 is SGHDT, CDR2 YYEEEE. The CDR3 spans 15 residues.

This clonotype is termed large. The chain uses TRBV19 and TRBJ2-7; no firm D call. Looked up from germline, CDR1 is LNHDA and CDR2 is SQIVND (reference sequence). V was clipped by 3 bases and J by 3 bases, with 15 bases between them. The CDR3 length is 15 residues. Written as DNA, the CDR3 is TGTGCCAGTAGTATCAGCGACGGCAGCTACTACGAGCAGTACTTC. It encodes CASSISDGSYYEQYF.

Concerning this clonotype itself: Without the conserved terminal phenylalanine or tryptophan, this CDR3 likely stems from a read error. The rearrangement links TRBV4-3 to TRBJ2-1; 10 bases are shared with TRBD2. V shed 0 bases and J 7 bases; nucleotides not matched to a gene: 9. The germline V gene encodes CDR1 LGHNA and CDR2 YSLEER. This CDR3 has 17 amino acids. As DNA, the CDR3 is TGCGCCAGCAGCCAAGAAGCAGGTCTAGCGGGGGCGAATGAGCAGTTCTCC. As protein: CASSQEAGLAGANEQFS.

This clonotype was seen a few times. This sequence may be a read error, since a much larger clone differs from it by one base. The chain carries TRBV20-1 and TRBJ2-1; D unresolved. The CDR3 runs to 8 residues. Per germline, CDR1 DFQATT and CDR2 SNEGSKA (reference sequence). CDR3: CSPNEQFF. The CDR3 nucleotides are TGCAGCCCCAATGAGCAGTTCTTC.

This clonotype is termed medium-sized. CDR3 region: CASSFLGDEQYF. The CDR3 coding sequence is TGTGCCAGCAGTTTTTTGGGTGACGAGCAGTACTTC. The V and J genes are TRBV27 and TRBJ2-7; unclear D gene. V lost 3 bases to trimming and J lost 5 bases, with 8 bases between them. CDR1 and CDR2 from the germline V gene are MNHEY and SMNVEV (reference sequence). The CDR3 extends over 12 amino acids.